These 20 T cell receptor beta chains were sequenced from one sample in a study of a mutant IDH1 vaccine in newly diagnosed glioma. Only in-frame clones appear in the TCRdb table, and some are missing; sequencing was by immunoSEQ multiplex PCR. This table holds some 60,000 clones, 80% to 90% found once. For these TCRs, the target antigens are not known. The time point here: week 35, safety follow-up. A single vaccine dose contained 300 ug of mutant IDH1 20-mer peptide, and topical imiquimod was used with it. The sample consisted of PBMCs, taken from a glioma patient whose treatment included an IDH1 peptide vaccine. The receptor set was obtained from a man aged 35 to 55 with glioma.

CDR3 residues: CASSPVLRARGTGELFF. The CDR3 DNA sequence: TGTGCCAGCAGCCCAGTCCTGAGGGCGCGTGGCACCGGGGAGCTGTTTTTT. The chain joins TRBV7-7 to TRBJ2-2, with D possibly TRBD2 on 5 matching bases. This CDR3 spans 17 amino acids. CDR1 SSHAT and CDR2 FNYEAQ come from the germline V gene (reference sequence). The germline V and J ends were trimmed by 5 bases and 4 bases, with 20 bases remaining between them.

The chain carries TRBV4-2 and TRBJ2-7; the D gene is possibly TRBD1 (6 bases). V was trimmed by 1 base and J by 5 bases, leaving 12 bases between them. Germline V gene sequence: CDR1 LGHNA, CDR2 YNFKEQ. The CDR3 spans 14 residues. DNA of the CDR3: TGTGCCAGCAGCCAAGTTAGGGGGAGCGACGAGCAGTACTTC. This encodes CASSQVRGSDEQYF.

As for this clone: Other DNA sequences of this sample code for an identical CDR3. The chain links TRBV5-6 to TRBJ2-5; 7 bases are shared with TRBD1. Looked up from germline, CDR1 is SGHDT and CDR2 is YYEEEE. This CDR3 is 14 amino acids long. With 4 bases clipped from V and 2 bases from J, the junction kept 5 bases outside the gene matches. The CDR3: CASSLGQIQETQYF. The CDR3 DNA is TGTGCCAGCAGCCTGGGACAGATACAAGAGACCCAGTACTTC.

The chain joins TRBV9 to TRBJ2-3; possibly TRBD1 or TRBD2 for D (5 bases each). Germline V gene sequence: CDR1 SGDLS, CDR2 YYNGEE. Trimming left V 3 bases short and J 7 bases short, with 18 bases between. The CDR3 totals 15 residues. CDR3 loop: CASSGGTWGANTQYF. The CDR3 DNA reads TGTGCCAGCAGCGGGGGGACCTGGGGAGCTAATACGCAGTATTTT.

The chain is built from TRBV15 and TRBJ1-5; no definite D call. The V and J ends lost 0 bases and 4 bases respectively, with 10 bases between them. The V gene's germline CDR1 is LNHNV and CDR2 YYDKDF (reference sequence). This CDR3 comprises 15 residues. This chain's CDR3 is CATSRDGEGNQPQHF. CDR3 nucleotide sequence: TGTGCCACCAGCAGAGATGGGGAAGGTAATCAGCCCCAGCATTTT.

The V and J genes are TRBV5-1 and TRBJ1-4, with no clear D. The V gene lost 4 bases and the J gene lost 4 bases, with 11 bases spanning the gap. CDR1 SGHRS and CDR2 YFSETQ come from the germline V gene. The CDR3 totals 14 residues. CDR3 loop: CASSLSGINEKLFF. For the CDR3, the DNA is TGCGCCAGCAGCCTCTCGGGGATTAATGAAAAACTGTTTTTT.

The CDR3 sequence: CASSWDGAATNEKLFF. CDR3 coding DNA: TGTGCCAGCAGCTGGGATGGGGCGGCAACTAATGAAAAACTGTTTTTT. This sequence joins TRBV5-4 and TRBJ1-4; TRBD1 is a possible D gene (5 bases). Germline CDR1 SGHNT, CDR2 YYREEE (reference sequence). This CDR3 has 16 residues. Trimming pared 3 bases from V and 0 bases from J, leaving 12 bases between.

V is TRBV10-3 and J is TRBJ2-7; 13 bases agree with TRBD2. Germline trimming cut 6 bases from V and 3 bases from J; bases unmatched to any gene: 5. Germline assignment: CDR1 ENHRY and CDR2 SYGVKD. This CDR3 is built from 15 residues. The CDR3 protein is CAISPGLAGVYEQYF. CDR3 DNA: TGTGCCATCAGCCCAGGACTAGCGGGAGTCTACGAGCAGTACTTC.

The gene calls are TRBV5-8 and TRBJ2-5; tentatively, D is TRBD2 (6 bases). V lost 0 bases, J lost 4 bases, and 10 bases lay in between. This CDR3 spans 14 amino acids. The germline V gene has CDR1 SGHTS and CDR2 YDEGEE. The CDR3 reads CASSLAGGIETQYF. The CDR3 DNA reads TGTGCCAGCAGCTTGGCAGGCGGGATAGAGACCCAGTACTTC.

This chain links TRBV11-1 with TRBJ2-7; TRBD1 aligns across 8 bases. Losses at the gene ends were 5 bases for V and 2 bases for J; bases not matched to a gene: 5. The CDR3 sequence is 14 residues long. Germline-derived CDR1 and CDR2 are SGHAT and FQDESV (reference sequence). CDR3 sequence reads: CASSVGQGPYEQYF. DNA for the CDR3: TGTGCCAGCAGCGTAGGACAGGGCCCCTACGAGCAGTACTTC.

By share, this clone ranks as medium-sized. The chain has TRBV7-6 and TRBJ1-2; no reliable D call. The germline V gene has CDR1 SGHVS and CDR2 FNYEAQ. Trimming pared 7 bases from V and 5 bases from J, leaving 5 bases between. The CDR3 contains 10 residues. The CDR3 loop is CASKAYGYTF. Written as DNA, the CDR3 is TGTGCCAGCAAGGCTTATGGCTACACCTTC.

Here the CDR3 reads CASSPSGRGYEQYF. The CDR3 bases are TGTGCCAGCAGCCCGTCGGGTCGTGGGTACGAGCAGTACTTC. The chain recombines TRBV6-5 with TRBJ2-7, with D hard to call. The germline V and J ends were trimmed by 6 bases and 4 bases, with 16 bases remaining between them. Germline V CDR1 and CDR2: MNHEY, SVGAGI. This CDR3 region has 14 residues.

The V gene is TRBV19, the J gene TRBJ2-2, with a tentative D call TRBD1 (5 bases). This CDR3 is 16 amino acids long. V shed 5 bases and J shed 0 bases, with 13 bases lying between them. Germline CDR1 is LNHDA and CDR2 is SQIVND (reference sequence). CDR3 loop: CASSLRTLPNTGELFF. The CDR3 region has the DNA TGTGCCAGTAGTCTCCGGACACTACCGAACACCGGGGAGCTGTTTTTT.

This chain links TRBV5-1 with TRBJ1-4; possible D gene TRBD1, 6 bases. V lost 7 bases and J 3 bases, leaving 10 bases between the germline ends. Germline V gene lookup returns CDR1 SGHRS and CDR2 YFSETQ. The CDR3 is 13 residues long. The CDR3 protein is CASSQGPNEKLFF. CDR3 coding DNA: TGCGCCAGCTCACAGGGCCCTAATGAAAAACTGTTTTTT. Drawing the rest from reference TRBV5-1 and TRBJ1-4, the complete variable domain is KAGVTQTPRYLIKTRGQQVTLSCSPISGHRSVSWYQQTPGQGLQFLFEYFSETQRNKGNFPGRFSGRQFSNSRSEMNVSTLELGDSALYLCASSQGPNEKLFFGSGTQLSVL.

The rearrangement joins TRBV7-9 to TRBJ2-1, with 10 bases matching TRBD2. This CDR3 has 18 amino acids. The junction had 13 bases not matched to a gene; V was cut back by 0 bases and J by 8 bases. Germline V gene data show CDR1 as SEHNR and CDR2 as FQNEAQ (reference sequence). In DNA, the CDR3 is TGTGCCAGCAGCTTAGCGAGGACTAGCGGTGGGATTGGTCATGAGCAGTTCTTC. This gives the protein CASSLARTSGGIGHEQFF. Full variable domain (remainder filled in from reference TRBV7-9 and TRBJ2-1): DTGVSQNPRHKITKRGQNVTFRCDPISEHNRLYWYRQTLGQGPEFLTYFQNEAQLEKSRLLSDRFSAERPKGSFSTLEIQRTEQGDSAMYLCASSLARTSGGIGHEQFFGPGTRLTVL.

V and J are TRBV7-2 and TRBJ2-7, with D unclear. This CDR3 is 11 amino acids long. V lost 5 bases to trimming and J lost 9 bases, with 11 bases between them. Germline V gene sequence: CDR1 SGHTA, CDR2 FQGNSA. The CDR3 bases are TGTGCCAGCAGCCAGAAAAGTCGGCAGTACTTC. It translates to CASSQKSRQYF.

CDR3 sequence (DNA): TGCGCCAGCAGAGACTTACCGAGGGGGACACGGCGGGGCGAGCAGTACTTC. It yields the protein CASRDLPRGTRRGEQYF. The chain combines TRBV10-2 with TRBJ2-7, with D perhaps matching TRBD1 or TRBD2 (6 bases each). V dropped 6 bases and J dropped 6 bases, with 27 bases sitting between them. Germline-derived CDR1 and CDR2 are WSHSY and SAAADI. This CDR3 comprises 17 residues.

The chain couples TRBV4-2 to TRBJ1-5; the D is unclear. V dropped 1 base and J dropped 6 bases, with 4 bases sitting between them. Germline CDR1 is LGHNA and CDR2 is YNFKEQ. This CDR3 spans 12 amino acids. CDR3 nucleotide sequence: TGTGCCAGCAGCCAAGGGACTCAGCCCCAGCATTTT. This sequence encodes CASSQGTQPQHF.

This chain uses TRBV11-2 with TRBJ2-7, with D perhaps TRBD1 (5 bases). The CDR3 has 14 amino acids. The V gene lost 4 bases and the J gene lost 9 bases, with 19 bases spanning the gap. CDR1 and CDR2 (germline): SGHAT, FQNNGV. The DNA for the CDR3 is TGTGCCAGCAGCTCCTACGACCATGCGCAGGGGCAGTACTTC. Translation gives CASSSYDHAQGQYF.

In this sample, this clone turned up once. The V and J genes are TRBV6-6 and TRBJ1-1; D uncertain. V lost 5 bases to trimming and J lost 10 bases, with 11 bases between them. The CDR3 spans 11 residues. CDR1 is MNHNY and CDR2 is SVGAGI in the germline V gene (reference sequence). The CDR3 nucleotides read TGTGCCAGCAGTAGCCGATACGGAGCTTTCTTT. Translated: CASSSRYGAFF.